This entry is about one TCR beta chain. This clone's antigen is unknown. No much larger clonotype is one base removed from it; base qualities were not supplied. The trim is 1 base for V and 1 base for J, with a gap of 14 bases between the germline ends. CDR1 MGHRA and CDR2 YSYEKL were looked up in the germline V gene. The CDR3 runs 17 residues from the cysteine to the phenylalanine. Solely the CDR3 DNA is kept, with 51 bases framed from the first base. This specimen comes from a study of blood T cell repertoires in COVID-19 (dated by TCRdb to about 2020). Regarding the research as a whole: Samples from collaborators originated in the United States, Italy and Spain and spanned both the acute and convalescent phases of COVID-19. The prospective study material was composed of cDNA or gDNA derived from T cells, B-cell-depleted T cells, or PBMCs. Deeply sampled blood TCRbeta repertoires from subjects exposed to, actively infected with, or recovered from COVID-19 were included in the dataset. The repertoires were released in a freely available public database intended as a resource for research on the immune response to SARS-CoV-2. The samples were drawn from the first 160 participants of the ongoing ImmuneRACE study and from 1,254 subjects provided by 6 global collaborators. Sample metadata almost always included a de-identified subject ID, COVID-19 status, age in years and sex. Where HLA class I and class II types were available, the types were taken from metadata supplied by the sample provider, not from assay-based typing.

TCRbeta CDR3 regions were amplified from genomic DNA using the immunoSEQ Assay, a bias-controlled multiplex PCR. The paper's data handling went like this. Nucleated cell counts per sample were estimated from amplification of reference gene primers within the assay. To quantify the absolute abundance of each unique TCRbeta CDR3 rearrangement, sequence reads were collapsed and filtered. Productive Simpson clonality was computed per sample as the square root of Simpson's diversity index over productive rearrangements. TCRdb mirrors the immuneACCESS table, restricted to in-frame sequences. Some clones are absent from its copies; in checked studies, under half trace to an unresolved V gene, and the reason for the others is unknown. For V, J and clone size, that table is used; D and trimming come from the DNA. The sample yields 180,000 or so clones; about 86% were counted once. The ten largest clones capture about 8.2% of the sample.

The full study reports these points: How much clinical and demographic metadata was included differed by source and by participant, and the metadata was provided uncurated.

Each collaborating institution followed its own protocols to collect whole blood in K2EDTA tubes. For TCRbeta analysis, collaborators shipped samples as frozen whole blood, isolated PBMCs, or DNA extracted from either of those sample types. Material: peripheral blood. The sequence derives from a man in his 60s with acute or convalescent COVID-19. Recombination joined TRBV4-1 with TRBJ1-5, and perhaps TRBD1 as D gene, on 6 matching bases. In nucleotides, the sequence is TGCGCCAGCAGCCAAGGAGGGGCAGGGGCAAGCAATCAGCCCCAGCATTTT. Its amino acids are CASSQGGAGASNQPQHF.